This T cell receptor (beta chain) comes out of a study of response to subunit inactivated influenza vaccine. MiXCR, applied by TCRdb to the RT-PCR reads, yields one record per CDR3 protein. The table records roughly 700,000 distinct CDR3 sequences, approximately 13% of them present only once. This receptor was identified in a man in his fifties who received an inactivated influenza vaccine. The specimen was PBMCs from blood, collected less than 15 days before vaccination.

The DNA for the CDR3 is TGTGCCACCATTGAGGGCGTTGGGGTAAACACTGAAGCTTTCTTT. Protein sequence: CATIEGVGVNTEAFF. V is TRBV6-1 and J is TRBJ1-1, with no clear D. Trimming pared 10 bases from V and 2 bases from J, leaving 20 bases between. The CDR3 runs to 15 residues. Germline CDR1 is MNHNS and CDR2 is SASEGT.